One and the same sample provided the 23 T cell receptor beta chains below, sequenced in a study of cytomegalovirus exposure and HLA in healthy donors. Primers: 60 Vbeta forward and 13 Jbeta reverse. Repertoires were generated with immunoSEQ multiplex PCR, while TCRdb's copy carries only in-frame clones and drops some. The data show 150,000 to 200,000 clones, roughly four fifths seen once. Input material: PBMCs. The receptors were gathered from a man younger than 30 in good health and CMV-seronegative.

This clone was found a few times. V gene TRBV5-4 combines with J gene TRBJ2-2, with D possibly being TRBD2 (5 bases). Trimming left V 5 bases short and J 6 bases short, with 14 bases between. Germline V gene sequence: CDR1 SGHNT, CDR2 YYREEE (reference sequence). The CDR3 runs to 14 residues. CDR3 residues: CASRPSPTAGELFF. For the CDR3, the DNA is TGTGCCAGCAGACCTAGCCCCACTGCCGGGGAGCTGTTTTTT.

This clone was seen only a few times. This chain links TRBV7-3 with TRBJ2-1; possible D gene TRBD1, 5 bases. This CDR3 spans 12 amino acids. Germline values: CDR1 SGHTA, CDR2 FQGTGA. V lost 4 bases, J lost 7 bases, and 8 bases lay in between. CDR3 DNA sequence: TGTGCCAGCAGCTCAGGGTCGAATGAGCAGTTCTTC. As protein: CASSSGSNEQFF.

The chain has TRBV10-3 and TRBJ2-7; a possible D gene is TRBD1 (6 bases). Trimming pared 10 bases from V and 6 bases from J, leaving 19 bases between. In germline, CDR1 is ENHRY, CDR2 SYGVKD. The CDR3 has 13 residues. The CDR3 loop is CANSGTSRGEQYF. The CDR3 DNA follows: TGTGCCAATTCCGGGACATCTCGTGGCGAGCAGTACTTC.

The chain links TRBV30 to TRBJ1-2, with D possibly TRBD1 on 6 matching bases. This CDR3 comprises 15 residues. V was pared by 1 base and J by 0 bases, with 12 bases between. Germline values: CDR1 GTSNPN, CDR2 SVGIG (reference sequence). The CDR3: CAWSDGGGPNYGYTF. CDR3 sequence (DNA): TGTGCCTGGAGTGACGGGGGGGGCCCTAACTATGGCTACACCTTC.

This chain links TRBV5-6 with TRBJ2-1; D is perhaps TRBD2 (6 bases). The CDR3 consists of 14 residues. CDR1 and CDR2 from the germline V gene are SGHDT and YYEEEE. V lost 0 bases to trimming and J lost 7 bases, with 11 bases between them. The DNA for the CDR3 is TGTGCCAGCAGCTTGGTGGAGGGCGGGAATGAGCAGTTCTTC. Encoded protein: CASSLVEGGNEQFF.

The gene calls are TRBV9 and TRBJ2-2; possibly TRBD2 for D (6 bases). This CDR3 is built from 16 residues. V was pared by 5 bases and J by 0 bases, with 14 bases between. CDR1 and CDR2 from the germline V gene are SGDLS and YYNGEE. CDR3 DNA: TGTGCCAGCAGTACTAGCCGTGGCACGAACACCGGGGAGCTGTTTTTT. This translates into CASSTSRGTNTGELFF.

The chain carries TRBV6-1 and TRBJ2-7; perhaps TRBD1 as D (7 bases). CDR3 length: 14 residues. The V gene lost 4 bases and the J gene lost 2 bases, with 12 bases spanning the gap. CDR1 and CDR2 from the germline V gene are MNHNS and SASEGT. CDR3 nucleotide sequence: TGTGCCAGCAGTGGAGGAGGGGGCCCCTACGAGCAGTACTTC. Translating it yields CASSGGGGPYEQYF.

This clone was counted a few times. V usage is TRBV28 and J usage is TRBJ2-2, with 9 positions matching TRBD1. CDR3 length equals 15 residues. Germline CDR1 is MDHEN and CDR2 is SYDVKM. The trim removed 3 bases at V and 7 bases at J, leaving 6 bases unmatched. The CDR3 protein is CASSLTGGTSGELFF. As DNA, the CDR3 is TGTGCCAGCAGTTTGACAGGGGGGACGAGCGGGGAGCTGTTTTTT.

The V call is TRBV5-1, the J call TRBJ2-7; TRBD2 agrees at 8 bases. Germline V gene data show CDR1 as SGHRS and CDR2 as YFSETQ. Trimming at V came to 0 bases and at J to 0 bases, leaving 2 bases not matched to a gene. The CDR3 loop spans 15 amino acids. In DNA form, the CDR3 reads TGCGCCAGCAGCTTGGGACTAGCGAGCTCCTACGAGCAGTACTTC. Translated: CASSLGLASSYEQYF. The full variable domain, its missing parts supplied by reference TRBV5-1 and TRBJ2-7, is KAGVTQTPRYLIKTRGQQVTLSCSPISGHRSVSWYQQTPGQGLQFLFEYFSETQRNKGNFPGRFSGRQFSNSRSEMNVSTLELGDSALYLCASSLGLASSYEQYFGPGTRLTVT.

The chain carries TRBV5-6 and TRBJ1-2; possible D gene TRBD1, 5 bases. CDR3 length: 14 amino acids. From germline, CDR1 is SGHDT and CDR2 YYEEEE. Between the trimmed V and J ends, which lost 1 base and 4 bases, there was a span of 11 bases. The CDR3 DNA sequence: TGTGCCAGCAGCTTGATCCAGGGTGGCTATGGCTACACCTTC. Its protein product is CASSLIQGGYGYTF. The variable domain in full, completed from reference TRBV5-6 and TRBJ1-2, reads DAGVTQSPTHLIKTRGQQVTLRCSPKSGHDTVSWYQQALGQGPQFIFQYYEEEERQRGNFPDRFSGHQFPNYSSELNVNALLLGDSALYLCASSLIQGGYGYTFGSGTRLTVV.

This clone was observed a few times. The gene calls are TRBV11-2 and TRBJ2-7; perhaps TRBD2 as D (5 bases). The CDR3 sequence is 14 residues long. The germline V gene has CDR1 SGHAT and CDR2 FQNNGV. The V and J ends lost 4 bases and 2 bases respectively, with 12 bases between them. CDR3 in DNA: TGTGCCAGCAGCTATGGGAAGCGGACCTACGAGCAGTACTTC. As protein: CASSYGKRTYEQYF.

The chain combines TRBV4-1 with TRBJ2-7; D unresolved. Germline lookup yields CDR1 MGHRA and CDR2 YSYEKL. The V and J ends lost 1 base and 2 bases respectively, with 6 bases between them. The CDR3 has 13 residues. The CDR3 is CASSQGTPYEQYF. CDR3 nucleotide sequence: TGCGCCAGCAGCCAAGGAACTCCCTACGAGCAGTACTTC.

The gene calls are TRBV25-1 and TRBJ1-2, with D possibly TRBD1 on 5 matching bases. Germline V gene sequence: CDR1 MGHDK, CDR2 SYGVNS. V dropped 4 bases and J dropped 4 bases, with 19 bases sitting between them. The CDR3 is 16 residues long. CDR3 residues: CASSGTTATTIYGYTF. The CDR3 DNA follows: TGTGCCAGCAGTGGGACAACTGCGACAACGATCTATGGCTACACCTTC.

There are a few counts of this clone. This chain joins TRBV5-1 and TRBJ1-4; a possible D gene is TRBD1 (5 bases). V lost 0 bases to trimming and J lost 0 bases, with 6 bases between them. This CDR3 is built from 15 residues. Germline lookup yields CDR1 SGHRS and CDR2 YFSETQ. The CDR3 is CASSLGGATNEKLFF. CDR3 DNA sequence: TGCGCCAGCAGCTTGGGGGGGGCAACTAATGAAAAACTGTTTTTT.

The chain links TRBV5-4 to TRBJ2-3, with D maybe TRBD1 (6 bases). The CDR3 spans 15 residues. Germline V gene sequence: CDR1 SGHNT, CDR2 YYREEE (reference sequence). V gave up 2 bases and J gave up 5 bases, with 15 bases separating them. The CDR3 loop is CASSFGTSTQDTQYF. The CDR3 coding sequence is TGTGCCAGCAGCTTTGGGACAAGCACACAAGATACGCAGTATTTT.

This clone was found a few times. CDR3 bases: TGTGCCAGTAAGTTGGCGGCGGGGTATGGCTACACCTTC. Protein product: CASKLAAGYGYTF. The chain is built from TRBV19 and TRBJ1-2; D unresolved. The CDR3 runs to 13 residues. The ends were cut back, 7 bases at V and 5 bases at J, with 14 bases in the middle. CDR1 is LNHDA and CDR2 is SQIVND in the germline V gene (reference sequence).

This sequence joins TRBV28 and TRBJ2-6, with D unclear. V was pared by 6 bases and J by 4 bases, with 7 bases between. This CDR3 contains 13 residues. In germline, CDR1 is MDHEN, CDR2 SYDVKM. The CDR3 region has the DNA TGTGCCAGCAGCCTACGGGGGGCCAACGTCCTGACTTTC. This codes for CASSLRGANVLTF.

V gene TRBV4-1 combines with J gene TRBJ1-5, with D tentatively TRBD1 (6 bases). The CDR3 loop spans 15 amino acids. The ends were cut back, 4 bases at V and 1 base at J, with 11 bases in the middle. CDR1 is MGHRA, CDR2 YSYEKL, per germline. The chain's CDR3 is CASSPHRDSNQPQHF. The CDR3 coding sequence is TGCGCCAGCAGCCCGCACAGGGACAGCAATCAGCCCCAGCATTTT.

This chain links TRBV5-1 with TRBJ2-7; 9 bases fit TRBD1. Unmatched junction bases numbered 4, after V lost 4 bases and J lost 11 bases. Germline lookup yields CDR1 SGHRS and CDR2 YFSETQ. The CDR3 runs 11 residues. The CDR3 DNA reads as TGCGCCAGCAGCCTCGGACAGGGGAAGTACTTC. This translates into CASSLGQGKYF. The full variable domain, in which reference TRBV5-1 and TRBJ2-7 provide the parts outside the CDR3, is KAGVTQTPRYLIKTRGQQVTLSCSPISGHRSVSWYQQTPGQGLQFLFEYFSETQRNKGNFPGRFSGRQFSNSRSEMNVSTLELGDSALYLCASSLGQGKYFGPGTRLTVT.

V is TRBV5-4 and J is TRBJ2-1, with 14 bases identical to TRBD2. This CDR3 has 17 residues. Germline V gene sequence: CDR1 SGHNT, CDR2 YYREEE (reference sequence). The trim removed 4 bases at V and 10 bases at J, leaving 13 bases unmatched. The CDR3 loop is CASSAGTSGGGSREQFF. DNA for the CDR3: TGTGCCAGCAGCGCCGGGACTAGCGGGGGTGGGAGTAGGGAGCAGTTCTTC.

The CDR3 is CASSITDRPYEQYF. The CDR3 DNA follows: TGTGCCAGCAGCATAACTGACAGACCCTACGAGCAGTACTTC. The chain uses TRBV7-9 and TRBJ2-7, with a weak D call TRBD1 (5 bases). The V end lost 5 bases, the J end lost 2 bases, and 13 bases lay between the germline ends. There are 14 residues in the CDR3. CDR1 and CDR2 (germline): SEHNR, FQNEAQ (reference sequence).

The sample holds a few counts of this clone. This chain uses TRBV6-1 with TRBJ2-5, with 8 positions matching TRBD2. The CDR3 is 14 residues long. Per germline, CDR1 MNHNS and CDR2 SASEGT. The V segment lost 7 bases and the J segment 5 bases; nucleotides outside the gene matches: 9. The CDR3 DNA sequence: TGTGCCAGCACGCCCCTCCCGGGGGGGGAGACCCAGTACTTC. The encoded protein is CASTPLPGGETQYF.

This chain connects TRBV7-2 to TRBJ1-6; D gene unclear. The CDR3 extends over 14 amino acids. V was trimmed by 0 bases and J by 10 bases, leaving 10 bases between them. Per the germline V gene, CDR1 is SGHTA and CDR2 is FQGNSA. CDR3 coding DNA: TGTGCCAGCAGCTTAGCGCGTTTGAACTCACCCCTCCACTTT. Its translation: CASSLARLNSPLHF.